Below are 20 T cell receptor beta chains sequenced from a single sample in a study of STAT5B mutations in CD4+ large granular lymphocyte leukemia. This table comes from immunoSEQ multiplex PCR, and its TCRdb copy is limited to in-frame clones, with some not included. The top ten clones hold 0.35% of a sample with 45,000 to 50,000 clones, 80% to 85% of them seen once. The specimen was CD4+ T cells from blood buffy coats. The receptors originated from a human donor in good health.

This sequence joins TRBV5-1 and TRBJ1-6, with D perhaps TRBD1 (5 bases). CDR1 is SGHRS and CDR2 is YFSETQ in the germline V gene. The V and J ends lost 4 bases and 7 bases respectively, with 12 bases between them. The CDR3 extends over 14 amino acids. The CDR3 DNA reads TGCGCCAGCAGCCCGGGGGAGGTGAATTCACCCCTCCACTTT. As protein: CASSPGEVNSPLHF.

The chain joins TRBV5-1 to TRBJ1-3, with D possibly being TRBD1 (6 bases). Trimming pared 0 bases from V and 3 bases from J, leaving 16 bases between. The CDR3 sequence is 17 residues long. Germline loops: CDR1 SGHRS, CDR2 YFSETQ. The CDR3 DNA is TGCGCCAGCAGCTTGGCCCCCACAGGGCGGGGTGGAAACACCATATATTTT. Amino acids: CASSLAPTGRGGNTIYF.

The chain is built from TRBV5-5 and TRBJ1-3; D perhaps matches TRBD1 (6 bases). The germline V gene has CDR1 SGHKS and CDR2 YYEKEE (reference sequence). This CDR3 is 15 amino acids long. V shed 1 base and J shed 7 bases, with 15 bases lying between them. Here the CDR3 reads CASSLRGGAGNTIYF. Here the CDR3 DNA reads TGTGCCAGCAGCTTGCGCGGGGGGGCAGGGAACACCATATATTTT.

The chain links TRBV15 to TRBJ1-4, with D possibly matching TRBD1 (5 bases). CDR1 is LNHNV and CDR2 is YYDKDF in the germline V gene (reference sequence). V dropped 3 bases and J dropped 8 bases, with 25 bases sitting between them. CDR3 size: 18 residues. CDR3 amino acids: CATSSTPTRGLAGEKLFF. CDR3 DNA: TGTGCCACCAGCAGCACCCCCACGAGGGGCCTGGCGGGGGAAAAACTGTTTTTT.

The rearrangement links TRBV7-9 to TRBJ2-3; D remains ambiguous. V lost 1 base to trimming and J lost 2 bases, with 10 bases between them. The CDR3 is 15 amino acids. In germline, CDR1 is SEHNR, CDR2 FQNEAQ (reference sequence). The CDR3 DNA reads as TGTGCCAGCAGCTTAGTTCCGGCCCACACAGATACGCAGTATTTT. Translated: CASSLVPAHTDTQYF.

The V gene is TRBV9, the J gene TRBJ2-4, with 8 positions matching TRBD2. The CDR3 has 14 residues. Germline lookup yields CDR1 SGDLS and CDR2 YYNGEE. With V trimmed by 2 bases and J by 8 bases, 6 bases remained unmatched. The CDR3 protein is CASSVSGEGHIQYF. DNA of the CDR3: TGTGCCAGCAGCGTTAGCGGGGAGGGGCACATTCAGTACTTC.

This chain links TRBV9 with TRBJ2-1; 11 nucleotides line up with TRBD2. Per the germline V gene, CDR1 is SGDLS and CDR2 is YYNGEE. V trimming: 4 bases; J trimming: 12 bases; junction bases outside the gene matches: 12. This CDR3 spans 15 amino acids. The CDR3 spells CASSLGTSGFGGQFF. In DNA form, the CDR3 reads TGTGCCAGCAGCCTCGGGACTAGCGGCTTCGGGGGGCAGTTCTTC.

The rearrangement joins TRBV6-6 to TRBJ2-1; D is undetermined. CDR3 size: 11 residues. Deletions cut 7 bases from V and 7 bases from J, with 8 bases between. CDR1 and CDR2 (germline): MNHNY, SVGAGI (reference sequence). DNA for the CDR3: TGTGCCAGCACCCACGATAATGAGCAGTTCTTC. It specifies CASTHDNEQFF.

V gene TRBV4-1 combines with J gene TRBJ1-1; D uncertain. Germline-derived CDR1 and CDR2 are MGHRA and YSYEKL. The CDR3 is made up of 11 amino acids. Trimming took 6 bases from V and 3 from J, leaving 5 bases between them. The CDR3 is CASRRDTEAFF. The CDR3 DNA follows: TGCGCCAGCAGACGGGACACTGAAGCTTTCTTT.

The chain recombines TRBV2 with TRBJ2-2, with TRBD1 matching over 9 bases. After removal of 6 bases from V and 2 bases from J, the junction contained 4 bases not matched to a gene. This CDR3 contains 15 residues. Germline V gene sequence: CDR1 SNHLY, CDR2 FYNNEI. The CDR3 DNA follows: TGTGCCAGCAGGCAGGACAGGGGTAACACCGGGGAGCTGTTTTTT. It specifies CASRQDRGNTGELFF.

The chain uses TRBV5-6 and TRBJ2-3; 11 bases are shared with TRBD2. There are 18 residues in the CDR3. CDR1 and CDR2 (germline): SGHDT, YYEEEE. Trimming removed 3 bases from V and 5 bases from J; junction bases left unmatched: 14. CDR3 sequence reads: CASSSILGLAGGGDTQYF. The CDR3, as DNA: TGTGCCAGCAGCTCAATACTCGGGCTAGCGGGGGGTGGAGATACGCAGTATTTT.

V gene TRBV10-3 combines with J gene TRBJ2-1; TRBD2 aligns across 14 bases. Unmatched junction bases numbered 5, after V lost 6 bases and J lost 4 bases. The CDR3 is 16 residues long. The germline gives CDR1 ENHRY, CDR2 SYGVKD. This chain's CDR3 is CAISGTSGSRYNEQFF. The CDR3 nucleotides read TGTGCCATCAGCGGGACTAGCGGGAGTCGTTACAATGAGCAGTTCTTC.

This rearrangement joins TRBV10-1 to TRBJ2-2, with D tentatively TRBD1 or TRBD2 (6 bases each). The CDR3 is made up of 15 amino acids. Looked up from germline, CDR1 is WNHNN and CDR2 is SYGVQD (reference sequence). With 4 bases removed from V and 4 bases from J, the gap between germline ends came to 13 bases. CDR3 region: CASSGGAASTGELFF. Written as DNA, the CDR3 is TGCGCCAGCAGTGGGGGGGCGGCTAGCACCGGGGAGCTGTTTTTT.

Points on this clone: One end of the junction does not line up with germline, which may come from a read error. The V gene is TRBV4-1, the J gene TRBJ1-2, with 7 bases fitting TRBD1. Germline V gene lookup returns CDR1 MGHRA and CDR2 YSYEKL. The CDR3 has 14 residues. In nucleotides, the CDR3 is TGCGCCAGCAGCCAGGAGACAGGGCTCTATCGCTACACCTTC. Its translation: CASSQETGLYRYTF.

V gene TRBV5-1 combines with J gene TRBJ1-2, with 8 bases fitting TRBD1. Germline V CDR1 and CDR2: SGHRS, YFSETQ. Trimming at V came to 3 bases and at J to 8 bases, leaving 12 bases not matched to a gene. The CDR3 length is 15 residues. DNA of the CDR3: TGCGCCAGCAGCTCGGCTCCCACAGGGGGTCGGGGCTACACCTTC. Amino acid sequence: CASSSAPTGGRGYTF.

This chain uses TRBV7-9 with TRBJ2-3; TRBD2 matches at 12 bases. J lost 2 bases, V lost 5 bases, and 2 bases had no gene match. CDR3 length equals 15 residues. Germline V gene lookup returns CDR1 SEHNR and CDR2 FQNEAQ (reference sequence). The DNA for the CDR3 is TGTGCCAGCAGCAGGACTAGCGGGATCACAGATACGCAGTATTTT. Amino acid sequence: CASSRTSGITDTQYF. The full variable domain, rest sourced from reference TRBV7-9 and TRBJ2-3, is DTGVSQNPRHKITKRGQNVTFRCDPISEHNRLYWYRQTLGQGPEFLTYFQNEAQLEKSRLLSDRFSAERPKGSFSTLEIQRTEQGDSAMYLCASSRTSGITDTQYFGPGTRLTVL.

The rearrangement links TRBV5-4 to TRBJ1-2, with 7 bases fitting TRBD1. Germline-derived CDR1 and CDR2 are SGHNT and YYREEE (reference sequence). V was pared by 4 bases and J by 4 bases, with 7 bases of the junction left unmatched. The CDR3 loop spans 14 amino acids. The CDR3 nucleotides read TGTGCCAGCAGCAACAGACAGGGTTTCTATGGCTACACCTTC. Translated: CASSNRQGFYGYTF.

The chain couples TRBV2 to TRBJ1-1, with D tentatively TRBD1 (5 bases). CDR3 size: 14 residues. The germline V gene has CDR1 SNHLY and CDR2 FYNNEI. The V and J ends lost 7 bases and 1 base respectively, with 13 bases between them. The CDR3 nucleotides are TGTGCCAGCACCCAAGGTAGGGGGAACACTGAAGCTTTCTTT. This codes for CASTQGRGNTEAFF.

V usage is TRBV12-5 and J usage is TRBJ1-2; 7 nucleotides align to TRBD1. The V and J ends lost 0 bases and 8 bases, in that order; junction bases with no gene match: 12. The CDR3 has 16 amino acids. Germline V lookup: CDR1 LGHNT, CDR2 FRNRAP. The DNA of the CDR3 is TGTGCTAGTGGTTTGGTAAGACAGGGAAGTGAGGGAGGCTACACCTTC. Translation: CASGLVRQGSEGGYTF.

This clone was counted between two and nine times. The CDR3 nucleotides read TGCGCCAGCAGCTTACCTCCTCAAGAGACCCAGTACTTC. As protein: CASSLPPQETQYF. V and J are TRBV5-1 and TRBJ2-5; D not resolved. The CDR3 runs to 13 residues. From germline, CDR1 is SGHRS and CDR2 YFSETQ. The V gene lost 2 bases and the J gene lost 2 bases, with 7 bases spanning the gap.